One T cell receptor beta chain is described in this entry. Its antigen is not yet known. There are no base qualities to consult, and no much larger clone falls within one base. This entry is derived from a study of cytomegalovirus exposure and HLA in healthy donors (dated by TCRdb to 2016 to 2017). In the study overall: An earlier analysis of under 600 of the donors reported about 250 Gb of sequence data and 117 million unique TCR beta sequences from about 180 million T cells. The number of donors typed differed by locus, with about 629-640 for A, B, C, DRB1 and DQB1, around 500 for DQA1, 600 to 610 for DPA1, and 400 to 490 for DPB1. Rather than drawing on any new phenotypic data, the later analysis identified candidate immune exposures from TCR beta sequences and the way those sequences occurred across donors. A later genetic analysis used genome-wide SNP genotypes for about three fifths of the 666 donors, treating that subset as a discovery cohort. The study combined high-throughput TCR immunosequencing, statistical association of individual TCRs with disease status, and machine learning to predict cytomegalovirus infection status. All discovery cohort repertoires had been generated using a single sequencing platform. Donor age, sex, ethnicity and CMV serostatus were compiled alongside the repertoire data. Both class I and class II loci were covered by HLA typing, at four-digit resolution. An early release covering more than 500 HLA-typed donors comprised 250 to 350 gigabases of sequencing data and tens of millions of unique TCR sequences. The genetic ancestry cluster associated with self-reported Caucasian donors included 81% of the approximately 410 genotyped donors. A later analysis re-examined previously published TCR beta repertoires from about 700 donors and added high-resolution HLA genotyping to investigate patterns of TCR occurrence. A separate validation cohort of 100 to 150 different subjects was used in addition to the approximately 670-subject first cohort. Five DR-DQ haplotypes were treated as single units for association and clustering because of strong linkage in the cohort. Among 300 to 450 genotyped donors of the cohort, an average of approximately 240,000 unique TCR beta nucleotide sequences were sequenced per donor, around 20% of them non-productive. An earlier analysis of around 580 of the donors used high-throughput TCR beta sequencing to judge whether each TCR beta V gene segment behaved as functional or pseudogenic. The study aimed to test whether signatures of past pathogen exposure could be identified by cataloging public T cell receptors. The T cell repertoires of roughly 660 subjects were profiled by immunosequencing and related to cytomegalovirus serostatus.

The library was obtained by the immunoSEQ multiplex PCR assay. For the multiplex PCR, a mixture combining 60 forward primers for TCR Vbeta segments and 13 reverse primers for TCR Jbeta segments was used. The CDR3 region of rearranged TCR beta genes was amplified from genomic DNA by a multiplex PCR assay. Amplified TCR beta libraries were sequenced as 87-base-pair reads on the Illumina HiSeq System. In the original analysis: In a later analysis, 70 million to 95 million unique TCR beta chains were counted across the 500 to 850 repertoires, and roughly 10 million of these chains were shared by at least two donors. Raw reads were error-corrected and collapsed into unique sequences by a nearest-neighbor algorithm in which closely related sequences were merged to remove PCR and sequencing errors. To assign V, D and J gene segments, CDR3 sequences were aligned to IMGT reference sequences. For a sequence to be retained, a match of at least six nucleotides was required to both a V gene segment and a J gene segment. A rearrangement counted as productive if the CDR3 had no stop codons and remained in frame with V and J, and every other rearrangement counted as non-productive. CDR3 was defined according to IMGT convention as the region running from the second conserved V-encoded cysteine to the conserved J-encoded phenylalanine. The earlier analysis of a few hundred of the donors excluded sequences that lacked an unambiguous match to a single V gene segment. An earlier analysis of 500 to 700 of the donors classified V segments as functional when productive rearrangements were above 56.7% and as segregating when the standard deviation between donors was above 5%. A statistical classification framework was developed to diagnose cytomegalovirus status using the catalog of TCR beta chain sequences. V and J gene assignment, in a later analysis, came from comparing TCR nucleotide sequences with IMGT/GENE-DB human TR gene sequences. The TCRdist pipeline was used in a later analysis to assign CDR3 sequences and most-parsimonious VDJ recombination scenarios. In a later analysis, each TCR beta chain was defined by its CDR3 amino acid sequence together with its V-gene family, and reads lacking a unique V-gene family were excluded. A later analysis removed several hundred highly shared, low-generation-probability nucleotide sequences to deal with suspected cross-contamination and a sequencing artifact. In a later analysis, a clonal expansion index for each public chain was calculated from normalized within-repertoire ranks of inferred template counts. Generation probabilities in a later analysis came from a VDJ recombination model fitted to out-of-frame rearrangements, and those results were checked against IGoR. In a later analysis, TCR-TCR, TCR-HLA and TCR-CMV co-occurrence was scored with hypergeometric tests, and a repertoire-size bias correction was applied to TCR pairs. A later analysis estimated false discovery rates by permuting HLA or CMV assignments 20 times. In a later analysis, co-occurring TCRs were grouped using DBSCAN, and TCRdist sequence similarity was added for clustering within HLA-allele-positive subsets. Co-occurrence clustering excluded repertoires with fewer than 30,000 or more than 120,000 public chains, plus five with anomalous nucleotide sharing. TCRdb obtained this table from immuneACCESS and retained in-frame rearrangements with V and J assigned. These tables miss some clones; where compared with another copy, unresolved V genes account for less than half of the shortfall, and the remainder is unexplained. The V and J calls and clone size come from that table; D and trimming were worked out from the DNA. The sample table lists 150,000 to 200,000 clones, over 75% of them with a count of one. About 1.5% of the sample belongs to the ten largest clones.

General conclusions and limits of the study: A further reported finding was that TCR beta sequences accurately predicted the HLA-A and HLA-B alleles for most subjects in the first cohort. While some public TCRs were present in many individuals, most TCR sequences turned up only very rarely across donors. A later genetic analysis reported fewer N-insertions in productive TCRs among donors in an Asian-associated ancestry cluster than the 666-donor mean. In the study, some 160 TCR beta chains were listed as associated with cytomegalovirus. A group of highly shared sequence variants was considered likely to be a technical artifact of the sequencing pipeline. In a later genetic analysis, a missense DCLRE1C variant was associated with V-gene and J-gene trimming of TCR beta chains, and the association was replicated in an independent cohort. Because counts were too low, 15 to 20 rarely observed V segments, including chromosome 9 orphons, were excluded from the earlier analysis of a few hundred of the donors. A later analysis associated roughly 17,000 TCR beta sequences with specific HLA alleles at a false discovery rate of 0.05. Sequencing depth was assumed to be roughly uniform across donors in the presence/absence analyses, though that assumption may not hold. In a later analysis, the rate of TCR association differed among HLA loci, with DRB1 alleles having the most associated TCRs and HLA-C alleles having the fewest. A later analysis reported that several top co-occurrence clusters appeared linked to parvovirus B19, influenza, CMV and Epstein-Barr virus. HLA typing was unavailable for some donors at each locus, so association tests used only the typed subset. CMV serostatus was the only immune exposure information available for the cohort. This cohort had only TCR beta chains sequenced, and the lack of alpha or paired-chain data limited which features could be detected. Linkage disequilibrium might explain the correlated functional status among segregating V segments, but an unknown experimental factor could not be excluded. The classifier was reported to diagnose cytomegalovirus status with high specificity and sensitivity in both the original cohort and the validation cohort. In an earlier analysis of 587 of the donors, most TCR beta V segments appeared in productive rearrangements about 87% or about 30% of the time, broadly matching IMGT annotations. Compared with equally common non-associated chains, HLA-associated TCR beta chains in a later analysis were more clonally expanded and had lower generation probabilities. A few of the identified cytomegalovirus-associated TCR beta chains were confirmed in vitro to be specific for cytomegalovirus antigens. Assigning TCR associations to individual alleles was difficult when HLA alleles, especially DR and DQ, strongly co-occurred. A later analysis found that most CMV-associated TCR beta chains appeared HLA-restricted, with HLA associations seemingly driven largely by CMV exposure. The authors suggested that the approach could potentially be generalized to other disease states and immunological phenotypes.

In total, 666 healthy bone marrow donors made up the cohort. At the time of sampling, every cohort member was nominally healthy, though immune exposures that went unrecorded were likely present. The donor was CMV seronegative and was included in the group of a few hundred seronegative cohort members. Each donor provided a peripheral blood sample, and peripheral blood mononuclear cells were used for TCR beta sequencing. Genomic DNA was extracted from the blood cell samples with the Qiagen DNeasy Blood Extraction Kit. The source of this sequence is a woman aged 30 to 39 in good health and CMV-seronegative. The sequencing sample was made of PBMCs.

CDR3 sequence: CASSLGVRGSGIADTQYF. DNA sequence: TGTGCCAGCAGCTTAGGGGTCAGGGGTAGCGGGATTGCAGATACGCAGTATTTT. The V gene is TRBV7-6 and the J gene is TRBJ2-3; 8 bases in between match TRBD2. Including the terminal cysteine and phenylalanine, the CDR3 comprises 18 residues. CDR3 DNA only is kept here, 54 bases in frame from base 1. CDR1 and CDR2 (SGHVS, FNYEAQ) derive from the germline V gene. Trimming leaves V shorter by 1 base and J shorter by 4 bases, with the junction holding 13 bases beyond the gene matches.